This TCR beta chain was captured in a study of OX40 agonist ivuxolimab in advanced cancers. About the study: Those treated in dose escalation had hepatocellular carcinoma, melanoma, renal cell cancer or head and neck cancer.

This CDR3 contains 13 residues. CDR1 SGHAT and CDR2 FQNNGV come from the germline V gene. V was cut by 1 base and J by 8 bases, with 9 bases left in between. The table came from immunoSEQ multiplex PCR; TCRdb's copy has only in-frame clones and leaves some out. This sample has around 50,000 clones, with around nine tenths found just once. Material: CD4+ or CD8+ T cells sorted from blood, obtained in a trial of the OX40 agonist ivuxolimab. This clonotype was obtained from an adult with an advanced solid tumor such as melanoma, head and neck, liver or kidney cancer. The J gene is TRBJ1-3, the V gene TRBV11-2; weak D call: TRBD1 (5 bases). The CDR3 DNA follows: TGTGCCAGCAGCTTAGGTCAGGGCCACACCATATATTTT. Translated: CASSLGQGHTIYF.